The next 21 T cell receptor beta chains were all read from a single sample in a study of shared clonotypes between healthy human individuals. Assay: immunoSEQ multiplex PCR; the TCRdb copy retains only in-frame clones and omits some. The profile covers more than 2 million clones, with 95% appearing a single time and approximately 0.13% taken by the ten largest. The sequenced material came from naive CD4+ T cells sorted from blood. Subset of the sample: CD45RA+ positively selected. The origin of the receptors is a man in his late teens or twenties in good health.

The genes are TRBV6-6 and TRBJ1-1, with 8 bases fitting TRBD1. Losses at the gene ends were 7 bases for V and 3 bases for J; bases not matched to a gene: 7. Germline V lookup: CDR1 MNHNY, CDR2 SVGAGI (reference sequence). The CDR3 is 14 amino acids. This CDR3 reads CASTRTGMDTEAFF. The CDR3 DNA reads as TGTGCCAGCACCCGGACAGGGATGGACACTGAAGCTTTCTTT.

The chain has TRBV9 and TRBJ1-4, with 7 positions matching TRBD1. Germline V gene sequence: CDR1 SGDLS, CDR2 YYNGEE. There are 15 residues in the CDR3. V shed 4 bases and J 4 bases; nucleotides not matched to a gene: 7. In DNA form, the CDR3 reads TGTGCCAGCAGCCTCGGGGACAGCTTTAATGAAAAACTGTTTTTT. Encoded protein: CASSLGDSFNEKLFF. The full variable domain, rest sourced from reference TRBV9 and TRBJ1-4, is DSGVTQTPKHLITATGQRVTLRCSPRSGDLSVYWYQQSLDQGLQFLIQYYNGEERAKGNILERFSAQQFPDLHSELNLSSLELGDSALYFCASSLGDSFNEKLFFGSGTQLSVL.

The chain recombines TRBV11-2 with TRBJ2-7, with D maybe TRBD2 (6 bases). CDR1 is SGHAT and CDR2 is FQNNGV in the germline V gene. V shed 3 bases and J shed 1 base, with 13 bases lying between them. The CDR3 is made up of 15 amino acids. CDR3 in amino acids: CASSFLMGGSYEQYF. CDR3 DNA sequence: TGTGCCAGCAGCTTTTTGATGGGGGGATCCTACGAGCAGTACTTC.

CDR3 DNA sequence: TGTGCCTGGAGTGTTCGACAGGGAGTTCAGCCCCAGCATTTT. Amino acid sequence: CAWSVRQGVQPQHF. The rearrangement joins TRBV30 to TRBJ1-5; 7 nucleotides line up with TRBD1. Looked up from germline, CDR1 is GTSNPN and CDR2 is SVGIG (reference sequence). J was trimmed by 6 bases and V by 0 bases; bases with no gene match: 5. The length of the CDR3 is 14 residues.

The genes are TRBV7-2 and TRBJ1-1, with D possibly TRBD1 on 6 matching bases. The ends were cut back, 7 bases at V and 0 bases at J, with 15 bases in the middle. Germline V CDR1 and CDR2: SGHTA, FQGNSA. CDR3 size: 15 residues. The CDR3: CASTPPSGVNTEAFF. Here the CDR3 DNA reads TGTGCCAGCACCCCACCGTCAGGGGTGAACACTGAAGCTTTCTTT.

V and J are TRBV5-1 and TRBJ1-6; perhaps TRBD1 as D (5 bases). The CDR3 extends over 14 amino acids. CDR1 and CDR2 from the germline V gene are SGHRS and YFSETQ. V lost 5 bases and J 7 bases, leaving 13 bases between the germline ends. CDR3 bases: TGCGCCAGCAGTACCGGGACCACGAATTCACCCCTCCACTTT. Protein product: CASSTGTTNSPLHF. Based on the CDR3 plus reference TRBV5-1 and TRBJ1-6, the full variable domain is KAGVTQTPRYLIKTRGQQVTLSCSPISGHRSVSWYQQTPGQGLQFLFEYFSETQRNKGNFPGRFSGRQFSNSRSEMNVSTLELGDSALYLCASSTGTTNSPLHFGNGTRLTVT.

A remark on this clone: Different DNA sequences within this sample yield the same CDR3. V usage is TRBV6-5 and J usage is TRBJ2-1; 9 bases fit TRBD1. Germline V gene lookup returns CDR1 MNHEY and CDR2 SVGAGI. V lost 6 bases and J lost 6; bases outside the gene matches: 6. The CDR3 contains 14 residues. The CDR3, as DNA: TGTGCCAGCAGCCGACAGGGGGGGATCAATGAGCAGTTCTTC. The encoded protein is CASSRQGGINEQFF.

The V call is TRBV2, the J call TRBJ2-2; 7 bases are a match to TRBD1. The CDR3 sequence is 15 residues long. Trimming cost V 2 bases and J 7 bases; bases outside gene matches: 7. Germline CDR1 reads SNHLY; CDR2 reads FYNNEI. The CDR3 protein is CASSEQTGIGGELFF. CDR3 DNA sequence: TGTGCCAGCAGTGAACAGACAGGGATTGGCGGGGAGCTGTTTTTT.

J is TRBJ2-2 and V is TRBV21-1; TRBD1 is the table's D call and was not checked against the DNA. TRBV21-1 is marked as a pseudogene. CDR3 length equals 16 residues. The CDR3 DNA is TGTGCCAGCAGCCGACAGGGGGCGCCGGCTACCGGGGAGCTGTTTTTT. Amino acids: CASSRQGAPATGELFF.

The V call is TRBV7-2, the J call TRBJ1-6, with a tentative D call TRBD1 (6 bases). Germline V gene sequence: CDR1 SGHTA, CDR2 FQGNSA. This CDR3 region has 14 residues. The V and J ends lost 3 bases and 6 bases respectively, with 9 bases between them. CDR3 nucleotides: TGTGCCAGCAGCTTTAAGGGGGGTAATTCACCCCTCCACTTT. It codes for CASSFKGGNSPLHF.

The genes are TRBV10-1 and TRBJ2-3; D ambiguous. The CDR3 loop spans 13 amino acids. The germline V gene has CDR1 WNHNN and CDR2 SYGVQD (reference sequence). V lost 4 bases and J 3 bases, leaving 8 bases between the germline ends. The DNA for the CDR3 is TGCGCCAGCAGTGTTGTAGAAACAGATACGCAGTATTTT. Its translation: CASSVVETDTQYF.

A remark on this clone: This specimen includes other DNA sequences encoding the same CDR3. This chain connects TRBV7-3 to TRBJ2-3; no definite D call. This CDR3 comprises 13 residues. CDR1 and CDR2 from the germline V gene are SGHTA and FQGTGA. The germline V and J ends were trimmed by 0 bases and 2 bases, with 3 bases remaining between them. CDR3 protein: CASSLTYTDTQYF. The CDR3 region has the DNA TGTGCCAGCAGCTTAACATACACAGATACGCAGTATTTT.

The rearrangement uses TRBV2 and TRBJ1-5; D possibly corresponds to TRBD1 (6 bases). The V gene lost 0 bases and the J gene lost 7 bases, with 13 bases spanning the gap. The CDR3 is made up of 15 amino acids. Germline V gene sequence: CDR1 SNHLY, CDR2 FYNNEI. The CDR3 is CASSEAGRGKQPQHF. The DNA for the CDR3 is TGTGCCAGCAGTGAAGCGGGCAGGGGAAAACAGCCCCAGCATTTT.

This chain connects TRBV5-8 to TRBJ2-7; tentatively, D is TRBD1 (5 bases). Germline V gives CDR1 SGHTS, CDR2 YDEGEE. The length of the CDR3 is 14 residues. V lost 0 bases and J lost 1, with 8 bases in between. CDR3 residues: CASSLAPGSYEQYF. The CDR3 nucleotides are TGTGCCAGCAGCTTGGCCCCAGGGTCCTACGAGCAGTACTTC.

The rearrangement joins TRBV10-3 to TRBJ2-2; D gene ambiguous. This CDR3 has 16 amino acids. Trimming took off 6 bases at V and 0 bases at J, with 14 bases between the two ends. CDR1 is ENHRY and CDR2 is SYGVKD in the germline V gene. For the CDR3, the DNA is TGTGCCATCAGCTCCCCCGGCACAACGAACACCGGGGAGCTGTTTTTT. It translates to CAISSPGTTNTGELFF.

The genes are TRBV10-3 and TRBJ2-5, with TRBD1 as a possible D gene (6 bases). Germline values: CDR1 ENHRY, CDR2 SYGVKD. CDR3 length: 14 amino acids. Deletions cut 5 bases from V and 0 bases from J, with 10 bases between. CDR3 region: CAISRNRDQETQYF. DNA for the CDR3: TGTGCCATCAGTCGAAACAGGGACCAAGAGACCCAGTACTTC.

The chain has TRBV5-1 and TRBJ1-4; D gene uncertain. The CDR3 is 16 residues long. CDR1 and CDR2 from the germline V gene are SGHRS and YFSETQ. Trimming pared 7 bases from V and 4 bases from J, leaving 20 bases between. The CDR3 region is CASSPGVTTVNEKLFF. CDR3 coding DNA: TGCGCCAGCTCCCCCGGGGTAACAACTGTTAATGAAAAACTGTTTTTT.

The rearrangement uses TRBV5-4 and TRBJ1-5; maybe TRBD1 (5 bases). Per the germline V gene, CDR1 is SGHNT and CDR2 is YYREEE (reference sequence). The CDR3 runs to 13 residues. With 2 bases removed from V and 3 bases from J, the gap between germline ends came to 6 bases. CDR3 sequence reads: CASSLGDNQPQHF. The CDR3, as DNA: TGTGCCAGCAGCTTAGGGGACAATCAGCCCCAGCATTTT.

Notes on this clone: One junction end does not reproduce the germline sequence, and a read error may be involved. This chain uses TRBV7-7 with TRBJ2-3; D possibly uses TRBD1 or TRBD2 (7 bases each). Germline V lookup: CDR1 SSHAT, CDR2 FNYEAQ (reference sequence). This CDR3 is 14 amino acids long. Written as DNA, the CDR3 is TGTGCTAGCAGTCCAGGGGGGGGCACAGATACGCAGTATTTT. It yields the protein CASSPGGGTDTQYF.

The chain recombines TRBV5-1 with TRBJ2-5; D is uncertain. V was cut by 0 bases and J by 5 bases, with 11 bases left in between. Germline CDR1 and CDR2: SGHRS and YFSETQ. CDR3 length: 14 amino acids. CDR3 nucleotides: TGCGCCAGCAGCTTGGGTCCCCCTGAGGAGACCCAGTACTTC. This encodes CASSLGPPEETQYF.

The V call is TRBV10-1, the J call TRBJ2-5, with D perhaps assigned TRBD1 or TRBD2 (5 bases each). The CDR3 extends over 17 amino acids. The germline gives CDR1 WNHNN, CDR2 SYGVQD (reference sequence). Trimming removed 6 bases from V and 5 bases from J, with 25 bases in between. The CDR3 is CASSRTPTRGVPETQYF. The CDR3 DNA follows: TGCGCCAGCAGCCGAACCCCCACAAGGGGAGTACCCGAGACCCAGTACTTC.